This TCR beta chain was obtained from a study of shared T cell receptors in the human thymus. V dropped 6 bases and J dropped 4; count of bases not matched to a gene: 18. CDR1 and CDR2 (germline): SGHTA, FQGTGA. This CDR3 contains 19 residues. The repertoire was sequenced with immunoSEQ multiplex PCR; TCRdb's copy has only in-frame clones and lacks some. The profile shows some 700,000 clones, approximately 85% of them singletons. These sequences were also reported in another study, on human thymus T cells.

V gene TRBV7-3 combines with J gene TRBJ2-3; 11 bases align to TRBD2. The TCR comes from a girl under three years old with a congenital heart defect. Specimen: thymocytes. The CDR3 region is CASSHKALAGVGIPDTQYF. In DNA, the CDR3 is TGTGCCAGCAGTCATAAGGCACTAGCGGGGGTCGGAATCCCAGATACGCAGTATTTT.